Listed below are T cell receptor beta chains from one sample, sequenced in a study of CD8 T cells in ankylosing spondylitis. TCRdb re-called the 5' RACE reads with MiXCR, one entry per CDR3 protein. This table has about 160,000 distinct CDR3 sequences, around 9.6% appearing once. Sequenced sample: blood, either unsorted or a sorted T cell fraction (not recorded which). These receptors were taken from a female donor with ankylosing spondylitis or in good health (not recorded which). The CDR3 runs from the conserved cysteine through the conserved F or W. A D gene is named only where the DNA matches it firmly. Size is stated for part of the rows, as once, few or many counts, or as a class when the clone is expanded.

CASSHIGTFNEQFF	TGTGCCAGCAGCCACATCGGAACTTTCAATGAGCAGTTCTTC	-	TRBV5-6	TRBJ2-1	many
CASSEYTGPQFF	TGTGCCAGCAGTGAATACACAGGACCGCAGTTCTTC	-	TRBV25-1	TRBJ2-1	many
CAWSPGGREQYF	TGTGCCTGGAGTCCTGGCGGAAGGGAGCAGTACTTC	-	TRBV30	TRBJ2-7	-
CSVLSVDSGNTIYF	TGCAGCGTTTTATCAGTGGACTCTGGAAACACCATATATTTT	-	TRBV29-1	TRBJ1-3	-
CASSRGETQYF	TGTGCCAGTAGCCGGGGAGAGACCCAGTACTTC	-	TRBV19	TRBJ2-5	many
CASSLPPSGELFF	TGTGCCAGCAGCCTACCCCCCAGCGGGGAGCTGTTTTTT	-	TRBV7-2	TRBJ2-2	-
CASSLGQHLYNEQFF	TGTGCCAGCAGTTTAGGCCAACACCTCTACAATGAGCAGTTCTTC	-	TRBV12-3/TRBV12-4	TRBJ2-1	many
CASSPIPFPNTGELFF	TGTGCCAGCAGCCCCATACCGTTCCCCAACACCGGGGAGCTGTTTTTT	-	TRBV7-6	TRBJ2-2	few
CSVERMGHQSYEQYF	TGCAGTGTGGAACGAATGGGGCATCAATCCTACGAGCAGTACTTC	-	TRBV20-1	TRBJ2-7	many
CASSLGEEGHRTDTQYF	TGTGCCAGCAGTTTAGGCGAAGAGGGCCACCGCACAGATACGCAGTATTTT	-	TRBV12-3/TRBV12-4	TRBJ2-3	-
CSVEEANTEAFF	TGCAGCGTTGAAGAGGCAAACACTGAAGCTTTCTTT	-	TRBV29-1	TRBJ1-1	few
CASSLPSSYEQYF	TGTGCCAGCAGCTTACCCAGCTCCTACGAGCAGTACTTC	-	TRBV7-8	TRBJ2-7	many
CASSVTGLIGEDEQFF	TGTGCCAGCAGCGTAACCGGACTCATTGGGGAAGATGAGCAGTTCTTC	-	TRBV9	TRBJ2-1	-
CASSLGPGGAASTDTQYF	TGTGCCAGCAGCTTAGGTCCGGGGGGAGCGGCTAGCACAGATACGCAGTATTTT	TRBD2	TRBV11-2	TRBJ2-3	few
CASRGDYEQYF	TGTGCCAGCCGGGGAGACTACGAGCAGTACTTC	-	TRBV18	TRBJ2-7	-
CASSQDLEPEQFF	TGCGCCAGCAGCCAAGACCTGGAGCCTGAGCAGTTCTTC	-	TRBV4-3	TRBJ2-1	-
CASRSDTGELFF	TGTGCCAGCAGGTCCGACACCGGGGAGCTGTTTTTT	-	TRBV12-3/TRBV12-4	TRBJ2-2	many
CASGRRAGAKNIQYF	TGTGCCAGCGGACGTCGTGCGGGGGCCAAAAACATTCAGTACTTC	-	TRBV28	TRBJ2-4	many
CASSPPGLADNEQFF	TGTGCCAGCAGTCCTCCCGGACTCGCCGACAATGAGCAGTTCTTC	-	TRBV27	TRBJ2-1	-
CASRSTGGEETQYF	TGTGCCAGCAGGTCTACAGGAGGGGAGGAGACCCAGTACTTC	-	TRBV12-3/TRBV12-4	TRBJ2-5	many
CASSQGLAGDYEQYF	TGCGCCAGCAGCCAAGGACTAGCGGGAGATTACGAGCAGTACTTC	TRBD2	TRBV4-1	TRBJ2-7	-
CASSLWKQGTQYF	TGTGCCAGCAGTTTATGGAAACAAGGGACCCAGTACTTC	-	TRBV12-3/TRBV12-4	TRBJ2-5	-
CSAGGGYEQYF	TGCAGCGCGGGAGGGGGCTACGAGCAGTACTTC	TRBD2	TRBV29-1	TRBJ2-7	many
CASSPLDFSYNEQFF	TGTGCCAGCAGTCCCCTTGATTTCTCCTACAATGAGCAGTTCTTC	-	TRBV28	TRBJ2-1	-
CASTPGQPYGYTF	TGTGCCAGCACCCCGGGACAGCCCTATGGCTACACCTTC	TRBD1	TRBV6-2/TRBV6-3	TRBJ1-2	few
CAFSLGSSLSPGYQETQYF	TGTGCCTTCAGTTTAGGGTCCTCGCTGAGCCCGGGGTACCAAGAGACCCAGTACTTC	-	TRBV12-3/TRBV12-4	TRBJ2-5	-
CSVVGGNQETQYF	TGCAGCGTTGTTGGGGGAAACCAAGAGACCCAGTACTTC	-	TRBV29-1	TRBJ2-5	few